This TCR beta chain was recovered during a study of a mutant IDH1 vaccine in newly diagnosed glioma. Study in general: Patients got radiotherapy, temozolomide, or both beforehand, and most got both.

The study's findings and limits: A vaccine-induced immune response developed in 93.3% of the patients.

Data came from immunoSEQ multiplex PCR; TCRdb stores just in-frame clones and leaves some out. The sample shows over 60,000 clones, 89% of them seen only once. As for time point: week 11, during vaccination. In every dose of vaccine, 300 ug of mutant IDH1 20-mer peptide was given alongside topical imiquimod. Trimming took off 4 bases at V and 7 bases at J, with 9 bases between the two ends. Germline lookup yields CDR1 SGDLS and CDR2 YYNGEE. CDR3 length equals 13 residues. Concerning this clone itself: As yet, its antigen is unknown.

The material sequenced was PBMCs, taken from a glioma patient whose treatment included an IDH1 peptide vaccine. This clonotype was sampled from a man in his forties or fifties with glioma. V is TRBV9 and J is TRBJ1-6; D not certain. The CDR3 nucleotides read TGTGCCAGCAGCCCCCGGACGAATTCACCCCTCCACTTT. It encodes CASSPRTNSPLHF.